The rows below give T cell receptor beta chains drawn from one sample of a study of identical twins. MiXCR, applied by TCRdb to the 5' RACE reads, yields one record per CDR3 protein. The sample gives about 450,000 distinct CDR3 sequences, 15% to 20% of which show up once; roughly 12% is in the top ten. The material sequenced was naive T cells sorted from blood. Source of these receptors: a man aged 45-65 years in good health. Both conserved end residues are part of each CDR3. A D gene is named only where the DNA matches it firmly. For some rows the clone size is stated as once, few or many, or as a class when expanded; others skip it.

d_call,clone_size,j_call,v_call,cdr3_aa,cdr3_nt
-,many,TRBJ2-7,TRBV28,CASSTSYEQYF,TGTGCCAGCAGTACCAGCTACGAGCAGTACTTC
-,many,TRBJ1-2,TRBV28,CASTVTNYGYTF,TGTGCCAGCACGGTGACTAACTATGGCTACACCTTC
-,-,TRBJ2-7,TRBV20-1,CSASRAVSYEQYF,TGCAGTGCTAGTAGGGCGGTGTCCTACGAGCAGTACTTC
-,many,TRBJ2-7,TRBV5-1,CASSLGPASEYEQYF,TGCGCCAGCAGCTTGGGGCCGGCGTCCGAGTACGAGCAGTACTTC
-,few,TRBJ1-5,TRBV10-3,CAISEEQSQPQHF,TGTGCCATCAGTGAGGAACAAAGTCAGCCCCAGCATTTT
-,-,TRBJ2-5,TRBV5-5,CASSLGTAYQETQYF,TGTGCCAGCAGCTTGGGGACAGCGTACCAAGAGACCCAGTACTTC
TRBD2,many,TRBJ2-2,TRBV6-1,CASRAGEYTGELFF,TGTGCCAGCCGAGCGGGGGAGTACACCGGGGAGCTGTTTTTT
-,-,TRBJ2-1,TRBV4-3,CASSQSDWSSYNEQFF,TGCGCCAGCAGCCAATCAGACTGGAGCTCCTACAATGAGCAGTTCTTC
-,many,TRBJ2-7,TRBV20-1,CSASTNRAREQYF,TGCAGTGCCTCAACGAACAGGGCTCGCGAGCAGTACTTC
-,-,TRBJ1-1,TRBV6-5,CASSYGTPAPETFF,TGTGCCAGCAGTTACGGGACCCCAGCCCCTGAGACTTTCTTT
TRBD1,-,TRBJ1-1,TRBV5-1,CASSLGTGKNTEAFF,TGCGCCAGCAGCTTGGGGACAGGCAAGAACACTGAAGCTTTCTTT
-,many,TRBJ2-2,TRBV20-1,CSATTGTGWVGELFF,TGCAGTGCTACTACAGGGACTGGTTGGGTCGGGGAGCTGTTTTTT
TRBD1,many,TRBJ1-1,TRBV10-3,CATRGENLNTEAFF,TGTGCCACCAGGGGGGAGAACCTGAACACTGAAGCTTTCTTT
-,many,TRBJ1-2,TRBV25-1,CASSEGAIYGYTF,TGTGCCAGCAGTGAGGGCGCGATCTATGGCTACACCTTC
TRBD1,-,TRBJ1-6,TRBV7-3,CASSLNGQGSNSPLHF,TGTGCCAGCAGCTTAAACGGACAGGGCTCGAATTCACCCCTCCACTTT
-,-,TRBJ1-6,TRBV12-3/TRBV12-4,CASSLLADNSPLHF,TGTGCCAGCAGTTTACTGGCCGACAATTCACCCCTCCACTTT
-,many,TRBJ1-5,TRBV20-1,CSAWLWGGNVQTQHF,TGCAGCGCCTGGCTTTGGGGGGGCAATGTTCAAACCCAGCATTTT
TRBD2,-,TRBJ2-1,TRBV27,CASSLLGHSGISYNEQFF,TGTGCCAGCAGTTTATTGGGGCATAGCGGGATTTCCTACAATGAGCAGTTCTTC
TRBD1,many,TRBJ1-2,TRBV7-9,CASSLDRGHGYTF,TGTGCCAGCAGCTTAGACAGGGGGCACGGCTACACCTTC
-,-,TRBJ2-7,TRBV18,CASSSSQEFYEQYF,TGTGCCAGCTCATCGTCACAGGAATTCTACGAGCAGTACTTC
TRBD1,many,TRBJ2-2,TRBV5-1,CASSIRTGGNTGELFF,TGCGCCAGCAGCATTCGGACAGGGGGAAACACCGGGGAGCTGTTTTTT
-,-,TRBJ2-6,TRBV29-1,CSVEAGSGANVLTF,TGCAGCGTGGAGGCCGGCTCTGGGGCCAACGTCCTGACTTTC
TRBD1,-,TRBJ2-5,TRBV9,CASSVWTGPQETQYF,TGTGCCAGCAGCGTCTGGACAGGACCCCAAGAGACCCAGTACTTC
-,many,TRBJ1-1,TRBV29-1,CSVELTANTEAFF,TGCAGCGTTGAACTGACAGCGAACACTGAAGCTTTCTTT
TRBD2,few,TRBJ2-7,TRBV4-1,CASSPVAGGSHYEQYF,TGCGCCAGCAGCCCCGTAGCGGGGGGATCCCACTACGAGCAGTACTTC
-,many,TRBJ1-1,TRBV6-1,CASRSHGGGNTEAFF,TGTGCCAGCAGGAGCCATGGTGGGGGGAACACTGAAGCTTTCTTT
-,once,TRBJ1-2,TRBV9,CASSVGGLFDYGYTF,TGTGCCAGCAGCGTAGGAGGGTTATTCGACTATGGCTACACCTTC
TRBD1,-,TRBJ2-2,TRBV18,CASSPQGASNTGELFF,TGTGCCAGCTCACCACAGGGGGCTTCGAACACCGGGGAGCTGTTTTTT
TRBD2,many,TRBJ2-2,TRBV20-1,CSARDSGLAGVNGELFF,TGCAGTGCTAGAGATTCCGGACTAGCGGGAGTTAACGGGGAGCTGTTTTTT
TRBD2,many,TRBJ2-2,TRBV20-1,CSARDLVGGGEAGELFF,TGCAGTGCTAGAGATCTGGTTGGCGGGGGGGAAGCCGGGGAGCTGTTTTTT
-,few,TRBJ2-7,TRBV12-3/TRBV12-4,CASSETGPYEQYF,TGTGCCAGCAGTGAAACAGGGCCCTACGAGCAGTACTTC
-,few,TRBJ1-1,TRBV10-3,CAISDPPGHTEAFF,TGTGCCATCAGTGACCCACCAGGGCACACTGAAGCTTTCTTT
TRBD1,many,TRBJ2-7,TRBV18,CASSPFSGQANYEQYF,TGTGCCAGCTCACCATTCTCGGGACAGGCCAACTACGAGCAGTACTTC
-,-,TRBJ2-7,TRBV21-1,CASSKAGGGPYEQYF,TGTGCCAGCAGCAAAGCGGGAGGCGGCCCCTACGAGCAGTACTTC
-,-,TRBJ2-7,TRBV28,CATINFGYF,TGTGCCACCATAAACTTTGGTTACTTC
-,few,TRBJ1-1,TRBV15,CATSPGFMNTEAFF,TGTGCCACCAGCCCTGGCTTCATGAACACTGAAGCTTTCTTT
-,many,TRBJ2-2,TRBV12-3/TRBV12-4,CASSIGGTNTGELFF,TGTGCCAGCAGCATCGGGGGAACGAACACCGGGGAGCTGTTTTTT
-,few,TRBJ2-2,TRBV28,CASSSRRSGELFF,TGTGCCAGCAGTTCCCGGAGGAGCGGGGAGCTGTTTTTT
-,few,TRBJ1-5,TRBV24-1,CATSGGGIHSNQPQHF,TGTGCCACCAGTGGAGGTGGAATACATAGCAATCAGCCCCAGCATTTT
-,-,TRBJ1-6,TRBV12-3/TRBV12-4,CASSRRVTGLNSPLHF,TGTGCCAGCAGTCGAAGAGTGACGGGGTTAAATTCACCCCTCCACTTT
-,-,TRBJ2-7,TRBV5-1,CASGDNSGGLEQYF,TGCGCCAGCGGGGACAACTCGGGCGGGCTCGAGCAGTACTTC
-,-,TRBJ2-1,TRBV11-1,CASSLVPHGRDSYNEQFF,TGTGCCAGCAGCTTAGTACCGCATGGGAGAGACTCCTACAATGAGCAGTTCTTC
-,many,TRBJ2-5,TRBV4-1,CASSPVQGTQETQYF,TGCGCCAGCAGCCCCGTTCAGGGGACCCAAGAGACCCAGTACTTC
TRBD1,few,TRBJ2-7,TRBV28,CASSFNPGLDRDYEQYF,TGTGCCAGCAGTTTTAATCCCGGGTTGGACAGGGACTACGAGCAGTACTTC
TRBD2,many,TRBJ2-2,TRBV7-8,CASSPLGREAWAGELFF,TGTGCCAGCAGCCCCTTAGGGCGGGAGGCCTGGGCCGGGGAGCTGTTTTTT
-,many,TRBJ1-1,TRBV6-5,CASSYSLSAERYF,TGTGCCAGCAGTTACTCGCTCTCGGCGGAAAGGTACTTT
-,many,TRBJ2-1,TRBV7-3,CASSLGRSNEQFF,TGTGCCAGCAGCTTGGGCCGGAGCAATGAGCAGTTCTTC